The 8 T cell receptor beta chains below were found in one sample sequenced in a study of cytomegalovirus exposure and HLA in healthy donors. The data were produced by immunoSEQ multiplex PCR, yet TCRdb's version contains in-frame clones alone and is incomplete. In the table there are about 200,000 clones, about 90% of which are singletons. The sample comprised PBMCs. The source is a woman aged 18-35 years in good health and CMV-seronegative.

The rearrangement links TRBV30 to TRBJ2-7; 8 bases align to TRBD1. Losses at the gene ends were 0 bases for V and 6 bases for J; bases not matched to a gene: 13. The CDR3 sequence is 16 residues long. Germline V gene data show CDR1 as GTSNPN and CDR2 as SVGIG (reference sequence). This CDR3 is CAWSVTRTGFYVEQYF. CDR3 nucleotide sequence: TGTGCCTGGAGTGTAACCAGGACAGGGTTTTATGTCGAGCAGTACTTC.

This chain uses TRBV15 with TRBJ1-1; TRBD1 aligns across 7 bases. CDR1 is LNHNV, CDR2 YYDKDF, per germline (reference sequence). The CDR3 spans 15 residues. Trimming cost V 3 bases and J 4 bases; bases outside gene matches: 8. CDR3 sequence (DNA): TGTGCCACCAGCAGCCTGTCAGGGGGGATCACTGAAGCTTTCTTT. This translates into CATSSLSGGITEAFF.

The V call is TRBV5-8, the J call TRBJ1-5, with TRBD1 as a possible D gene (5 bases). Trimming took off 5 bases at V and 0 bases at J, with 15 bases between the two ends. Germline V gene sequence: CDR1 SGHTS, CDR2 YDEGEE. The CDR3 consists of 16 residues. CDR3 nucleotides: TGTGCCAGCAGTCTTGGGACTCTTGATAGCAATCAGCCCCAGCATTTT. Protein: CASSLGTLDSNQPQHF.

The chain has TRBV28 and TRBJ2-7; 11 bases fit TRBD2. The CDR3 totals 15 residues. CDR1 is MDHEN and CDR2 is SYDVKM in the germline V gene. V lost 8 bases, J lost 6 bases, and 12 bases stayed unmatched. The CDR3 bases are TGTGCCAGCGTCTCGCTAGCGGGAGGAAAGTTCGAGCAGTACTTC. This gives the protein CASVSLAGGKFEQYF.

The CDR3 DNA reads TGTGCCAGCAGCGTGGGGGGGGCAGGCACAGATACGCAGTATTTT. It yields the protein CASSVGGAGTDTQYF. This chain links TRBV9 with TRBJ2-3; D possibly corresponds to TRBD2 (7 bases). Trimming pared 2 bases from V and 1 base from J, leaving 11 bases between. This CDR3 is built from 15 residues. In germline, CDR1 is SGDLS, CDR2 YYNGEE.

The gene calls are TRBV28 and TRBJ2-3, with TRBD1 as a possible D gene (6 bases). This CDR3 is 16 amino acids long. Germline V CDR1 and CDR2: MDHEN, SYDVKM. V lost 5 bases and J lost 2, with 17 bases in between. CDR3 in amino acids: CASSEGKGVYTDTQYF. CDR3 DNA sequence: TGTGCCAGCAGTGAAGGCAAGGGGGTGTACACAGATACGCAGTATTTT.

The rearrangement uses TRBV27 and TRBJ2-7; perhaps TRBD2 as D (5 bases). Trimming removed 3 bases from V and 6 bases from J, with 18 bases in between. From germline, CDR1 is MNHEY and CDR2 SMNVEV (reference sequence). The CDR3 extends over 15 amino acids. CDR3 amino acids: CASSFRPPPEGEQYF. The DNA for the CDR3 is TGTGCCAGCAGTTTTCGCCCTCCCCCCGAGGGCGAGCAGTACTTC.

This chain connects TRBV18 to TRBJ1-1; tentative D call: TRBD1 (6 bases). Deletions cut 2 bases from V and 0 bases from J, with 13 bases between. Germline V lookup: CDR1 KGHSH, CDR2 LQKENI. The CDR3 extends over 16 amino acids. CDR3 sequence reads: CASSPVTGPLNTEAFF. Here the CDR3 DNA reads TGTGCCAGCTCACCAGTGACAGGACCACTGAACACTGAAGCTTTCTTT.